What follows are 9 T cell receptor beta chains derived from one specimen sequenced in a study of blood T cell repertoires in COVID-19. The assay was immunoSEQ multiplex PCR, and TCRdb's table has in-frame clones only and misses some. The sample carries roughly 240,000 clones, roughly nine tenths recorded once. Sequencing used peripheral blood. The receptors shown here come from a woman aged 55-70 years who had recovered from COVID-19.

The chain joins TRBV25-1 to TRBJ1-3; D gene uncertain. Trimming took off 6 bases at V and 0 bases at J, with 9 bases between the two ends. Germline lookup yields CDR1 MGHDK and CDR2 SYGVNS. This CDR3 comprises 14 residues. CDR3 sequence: CASSRFSSGNTIYF. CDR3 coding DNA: TGTGCCAGCAGCAGGTTCTCCTCTGGAAACACCATATATTTT.

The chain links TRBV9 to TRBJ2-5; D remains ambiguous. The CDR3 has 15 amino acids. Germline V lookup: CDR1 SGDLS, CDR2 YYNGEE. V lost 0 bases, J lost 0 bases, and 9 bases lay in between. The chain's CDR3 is CASSVGSAYQETQYF. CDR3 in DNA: TGTGCCAGCAGCGTAGGATCCGCGTACCAAGAGACCCAGTACTTC.

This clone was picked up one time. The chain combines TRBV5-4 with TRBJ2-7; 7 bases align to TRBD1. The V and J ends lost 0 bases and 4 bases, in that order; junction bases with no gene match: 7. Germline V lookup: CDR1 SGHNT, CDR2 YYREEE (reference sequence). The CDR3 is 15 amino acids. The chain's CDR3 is CASSLGTGVVYEQYF. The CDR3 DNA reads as TGTGCCAGCAGCTTGGGAACAGGGGTGGTATACGAGCAGTACTTC.

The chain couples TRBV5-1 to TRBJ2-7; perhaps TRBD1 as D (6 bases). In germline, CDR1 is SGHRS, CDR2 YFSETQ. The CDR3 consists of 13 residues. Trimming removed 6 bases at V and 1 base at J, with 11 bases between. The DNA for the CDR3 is TGCGCCAGCACCGTACAGGGTTCCTACGAGCAGTACTTC. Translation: CASTVQGSYEQYF. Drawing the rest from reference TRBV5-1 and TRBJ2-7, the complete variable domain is KAGVTQTPRYLIKTRGQQVTLSCSPISGHRSVSWYQQTPGQGLQFLFEYFSETQRNKGNFPGRFSGRQFSNSRSEMNVSTLELGDSALYLCASTVQGSYEQYFGPGTRLTVT.

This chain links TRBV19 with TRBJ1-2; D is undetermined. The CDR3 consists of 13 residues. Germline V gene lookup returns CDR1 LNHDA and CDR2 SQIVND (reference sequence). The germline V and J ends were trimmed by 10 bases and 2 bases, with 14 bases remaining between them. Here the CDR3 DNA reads TGTGCCACATCGCTTGCGGGGAACTATGGCTACACCTTC. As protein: CATSLAGNYGYTF. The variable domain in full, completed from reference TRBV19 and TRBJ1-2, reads DGGITQSPKYLFRKEGQNVTLSCEQNLNHDAMYWYRQDPGQGLRLIYYSQIVNDFQKGDIAEGYSVSREKKESFPLTVTSAQKNPTAFYLCATSLAGNYGYTFGSGTRLTVV.

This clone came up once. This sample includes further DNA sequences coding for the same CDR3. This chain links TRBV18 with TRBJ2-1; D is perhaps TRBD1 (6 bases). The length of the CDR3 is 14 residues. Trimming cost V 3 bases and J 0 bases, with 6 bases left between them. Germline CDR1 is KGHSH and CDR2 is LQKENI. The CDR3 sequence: CASSPDSSYNEQFF. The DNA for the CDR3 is TGTGCCAGCTCACCGGACAGCTCCTACAATGAGCAGTTCTTC. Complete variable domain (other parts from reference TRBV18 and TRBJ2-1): NAGVMQNPRHLVRRRGQEARLRCSPMKGHSHVYWYRQLPEEGLKFMVYLQKENIIDESGMPKERFSAEFPKEGPSILRIQQVVRGDSAAYFCASSPDSSYNEQFFGPGTRLTVL.

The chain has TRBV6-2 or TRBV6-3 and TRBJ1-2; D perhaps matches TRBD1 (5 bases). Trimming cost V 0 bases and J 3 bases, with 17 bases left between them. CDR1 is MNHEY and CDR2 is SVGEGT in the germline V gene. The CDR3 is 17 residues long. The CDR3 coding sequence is TGTGCCAGCAGTTACTCGGGGATGCCAGGGCGGCACTATGGCTACACCTTC. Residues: CASSYSGMPGRHYGYTF.

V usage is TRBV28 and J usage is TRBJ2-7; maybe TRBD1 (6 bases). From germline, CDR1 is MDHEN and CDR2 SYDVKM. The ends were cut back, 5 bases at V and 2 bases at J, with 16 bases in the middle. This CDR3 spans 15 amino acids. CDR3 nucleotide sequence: TGTGCCAGCAGTCCTTCTGACAGGCTACCCTACGAGCAGTACTTC. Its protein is CASSPSDRLPYEQYF.

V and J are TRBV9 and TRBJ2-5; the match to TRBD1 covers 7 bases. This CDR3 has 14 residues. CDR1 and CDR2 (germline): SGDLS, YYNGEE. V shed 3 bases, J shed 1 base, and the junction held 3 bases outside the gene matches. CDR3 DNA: TGTGCCAGCAGCGCAGGGACAGCCCAAGAGACCCAGTACTTC. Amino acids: CASSAGTAQETQYF.